Listed below are T cell receptor beta chains from one sample, sequenced in a study of blood T cell repertoires in COVID-19. Sequenced by immunoSEQ multiplex PCR; TCRdb stores in-frame clones only, minus some. The profile shows 200,000 to 250,000 clones, approximately 80% of them singletons. The sample taken for sequencing was PBMCs or T cells enriched from blood (not recorded which). The source is a middle-aged man who had recovered from COVID-19. Each CDR3 is given with its conserved first and last residue. The D gene is left open where the match is weak. The size field is filled for only some rows; it gives once, few, many or a size class.

CDR3nt: TGTGCCAGCAGCCCCGGACTCGACTACGAGCAGTACTTC
CDR3aa: CASSPGLDYEQYF
abundance: -
v_gene: TRBV7-2
d_gene: -
j_gene: TRBJ2-7

CDR3nt: TGTGCCAGCACCCTTAGCGGACGGTGGGGATTGAACACTGAAGCTTTCTTT
CDR3aa: CASTLSGRWGLNTEAFF
abundance: -
v_gene: TRBV7-8
d_gene: -
j_gene: TRBJ1-1

CDR3nt: TGTGCCAGTAGTACTCTCCCCTATAATTCACCCCTCCACTTT
CDR3aa: CASSTLPYNSPLHF
abundance: -
v_gene: TRBV19
d_gene: -
j_gene: TRBJ1-6

CDR3nt: TGTGCCAGCAGCACGACAGGGGGTAATTCACCCCTCCACTTT
CDR3aa: CASSTTGGNSPLHF
abundance: -
v_gene: TRBV3-1/TRBV3-2
d_gene: TRBD1
j_gene: TRBJ1-6

CDR3nt: TGTGCCAGCAGTGATGGGGGACTAGTGAAGGTAAATGAGCAGTTCTTC
CDR3aa: CASSDGGLVKVNEQFF
abundance: -
v_gene: TRBV27
d_gene: TRBD2
j_gene: TRBJ2-1

CDR3nt: TGTGCCAGCTCACCTGGGGGGGGCTTAGACACTGAAGCTTTCTTT
CDR3aa: CASSPGGGLDTEAFF
abundance: once
v_gene: TRBV18
d_gene: -
j_gene: TRBJ1-1

CDR3nt: TGTGCCAGCAGTGACCCCGGGATCCAAGAGACCCAGTACTTC
CDR3aa: CASSDPGIQETQYF
abundance: -
v_gene: TRBV6-1
d_gene: -
j_gene: TRBJ2-5

CDR3nt: TGTGCCTGGAGTGAGGACAGGGTGGAGACCCAGTACTTC
CDR3aa: CAWSEDRVETQYF
abundance: -
v_gene: TRBV30
d_gene: TRBD1
j_gene: TRBJ2-5

CDR3nt: TGCGCCAGCAGTGAGGCAGGGGGCTCGGCCAAAAACATTCAGTACTTC
CDR3aa: CASSEAGGSAKNIQYF
abundance: -
v_gene: TRBV10-1
d_gene: TRBD1
j_gene: TRBJ2-4

CDR3nt: TGTGCCAGCAGCAACAATTACCGCAACACTGAAGCTTTCTTT
CDR3aa: CASSNNYRNTEAFF
abundance: -
v_gene: TRBV6-2/TRBV6-3
d_gene: -
j_gene: TRBJ1-1

CDR3nt: TGCGCCAGCAGCGGAAAAATAGCGGGAGGGGCCTTAAGCTCCTACAATGAGCAGTTCTTC
CDR3aa: CASSGKIAGGALSSYNEQFF
abundance: -
v_gene: TRBV10-2
d_gene: TRBD2
j_gene: TRBJ2-1

CDR3nt: TGTGCCAGCTCACCCGGTGGGGACAGGGAGTTTAATTCACCCCTCCACTTT
CDR3aa: CASSPGGDREFNSPLHF
abundance: -
v_gene: TRBV18
d_gene: TRBD1
j_gene: TRBJ1-6

CDR3nt: TGTGCCACTAGTTCTAGCGTGGGATCAGGTACGCAGTATTTT
CDR3aa: CATSSSVGSGTQYF
abundance: once
v_gene: TRBV10-3
d_gene: -
j_gene: TRBJ2-3

CDR3nt: TGTGCCAGCAGCCCTGGGATAGGAGGGGTCTATGGCTACACCTTC
CDR3aa: CASSPGIGGVYGYTF
abundance: -
v_gene: TRBV11-2
d_gene: -
j_gene: TRBJ1-2

CDR3nt: TGTGCCAGTAGTAACTACAGGGGCGAAAAACTGTTTTTT
CDR3aa: CASSNYRGEKLFF
abundance: -
v_gene: TRBV19
d_gene: TRBD1
j_gene: TRBJ1-4

CDR3nt: TGCGCCAGCAGCCAAGAAGGGCTAGCGGGAATCAATGAGCAGTTCTTC
CDR3aa: CASSQEGLAGINEQFF
abundance: -
v_gene: TRBV4-1
d_gene: TRBD2
j_gene: TRBJ2-1

CDR3nt: TGTGCCACCAGCACCTTAAGGGGAGGGGGGAGGTATGGCTACACCTTC
CDR3aa: CATSTLRGGGRYGYTF
abundance: -
v_gene: TRBV15
d_gene: -
j_gene: TRBJ1-2

CDR3nt: TGTGCCAGCAGCCCAAAGGGCGGGGGGTTGGTCTCGGCAAGAGAGACCCAGTACTTC
CDR3aa: CASSPKGGGLVSARETQYF
abundance: -
v_gene: TRBV3-1/TRBV3-2
d_gene: TRBD2
j_gene: TRBJ2-5

CDR3nt: TGTGCAAGTTACAGGGGCAACTATGGCTACACCTTC
CDR3aa: CASYRGNYGYTF
abundance: -
v_gene: TRBV12-2
d_gene: -
j_gene: TRBJ1-2

CDR3nt: TGTGCCAGCAGTGACCCCGGGACTAGCACAGATACGCAGTATTTT
CDR3aa: CASSDPGTSTDTQYF
abundance: -
v_gene: TRBV2
d_gene: -
j_gene: TRBJ2-3

CDR3nt: TGTGCCAGCAGCTTAGCTGGCACGGGTGAGCAGTTCTTC
CDR3aa: CASSLAGTGEQFF
abundance: -
v_gene: TRBV7-2
d_gene: -
j_gene: TRBJ2-1

CDR3nt: TGTGCCAGCAGACAGCAATTGGCGGGGATCGCTGGAAACACCATATATTTT
CDR3aa: CASRQQLAGIAGNTIYF
abundance: -
v_gene: TRBV5-8
d_gene: -
j_gene: TRBJ1-3

CDR3nt: TGTGCCATCAGTGACCCGACAGGGCATCAGCCCCAGCATTTT
CDR3aa: CAISDPTGHQPQHF
abundance: -
v_gene: TRBV10-3
d_gene: TRBD1
j_gene: TRBJ1-5

CDR3nt: TGTGCCAGCAGCTTGGAAACAGGGTTCCAGCAGTACTTC
CDR3aa: CASSLETGFQQYF
abundance: few
v_gene: TRBV7-2
d_gene: -
j_gene: TRBJ2-7

CDR3nt: TGTGCCAGCAGTTTAGCCGGACTGACAGGGCAAAACATTCAGTACTTC
CDR3aa: CASSLAGLTGQNIQYF
abundance: -
v_gene: TRBV6-2/TRBV6-3
d_gene: TRBD1
j_gene: TRBJ2-4

CDR3nt: TGTGCCAGCAGCTTAATGAGCGAGCGACTAGCGGAAAAATACAATGAGCAGTTCTTC
CDR3aa: CASSLMSERLAEKYNEQFF
abundance: -
v_gene: TRBV7-3
d_gene: TRBD2
j_gene: TRBJ2-1

CDR3nt: TGTGCCAGCAGTTTCAGACAGGGTCGGCGAGCTTTCTTT
CDR3aa: CASSFRQGRRAFF
abundance: -
v_gene: TRBV7-9
d_gene: TRBD1
j_gene: TRBJ1-1

CDR3nt: TGTGCCAGCAGTCCCCTCGACAGGGTCGAGGGCTACACCTTC
CDR3aa: CASSPLDRVEGYTF
abundance: -
v_gene: TRBV6-5
d_gene: TRBD1
j_gene: TRBJ1-2

CDR3nt: TGTGCCAATGACTGGAGCTCCTACGAGCAGTACTTC
CDR3aa: CANDWSSYEQYF
abundance: -
v_gene: TRBV6-5
d_gene: -
j_gene: TRBJ2-7

CDR3nt: TGTGCCAGCAGCTTAGACGGTAGGGGGAACACTGAAGCTTTCTTT
CDR3aa: CASSLDGRGNTEAFF
abundance: -
v_gene: TRBV7-9
d_gene: -
j_gene: TRBJ1-1

CDR3nt: TGCAGTGCTACTTCCGAGACCCAGTACTTC
CDR3aa: CSATSETQYF
abundance: -
v_gene: TRBV20-1
d_gene: -
j_gene: TRBJ2-5

CDR3nt: TGTGCCAGCAGCCAGCGGGACAATCTAATAACTGAAGCTTTCTTT
CDR3aa: CASSQRDNLITEAFF
abundance: -
v_gene: TRBV11-2
d_gene: -
j_gene: TRBJ1-1

CDR3nt: TGTGCCAGCATCTCGGGGGGGTGGCGCGGAAAACTGTTTTTT
CDR3aa: CASISGGWRGKLFF
abundance: -
v_gene: TRBV28
d_gene: -
j_gene: TRBJ1-4

CDR3nt: TGTGCCAGCAGCTTGGGAGGGGGAAATGAAAAACTGTTTTTT
CDR3aa: CASSLGGGNEKLFF
abundance: -
v_gene: TRBV5-4
d_gene: -
j_gene: TRBJ1-4

CDR3nt: TGTGCCAGCAGCCGACAAGGGGCAAATTTAGGAAACACCATATATTTT
CDR3aa: CASSRQGANLGNTIYF
abundance: -
v_gene: TRBV2
d_gene: -
j_gene: TRBJ1-3

CDR3nt: TGTGCCAGCAGACTTTCCGGGACTACGGAGTACAATGAGCAGTTCTTC
CDR3aa: CASRLSGTTEYNEQFF
abundance: few
v_gene: TRBV7-2
d_gene: TRBD2
j_gene: TRBJ2-1

CDR3nt: TGTGCCACCAGCAGAGAGAGGAGTAATCGGGAGCAGTACTTC
CDR3aa: CATSRERSNREQYF
abundance: -
v_gene: TRBV15
d_gene: -
j_gene: TRBJ2-7

CDR3nt: TGTGCCAGCTCAAGGTCGGGATATGAGACCCAGTACTTC
CDR3aa: CASSRSGYETQYF
abundance: -
v_gene: TRBV18
d_gene: -
j_gene: TRBJ2-5

CDR3nt: TGTGCCAGCAGCCCCTCCACAGGGTTGAACACCGGGGAGCTGTTTTTT
CDR3aa: CASSPSTGLNTGELFF
abundance: -
v_gene: TRBV7-2
d_gene: -
j_gene: TRBJ2-2

CDR3nt: TGTGCCAGCAGTTTAGGCAGCTATGGCTACACCTTC
CDR3aa: CASSLGSYGYTF
abundance: -
v_gene: TRBV12-3/TRBV12-4
d_gene: -
j_gene: TRBJ1-2

CDR3nt: TGTGCCAGCCCAGGAGGGCCCTCCTACAATGAGCAGTTCTTC
CDR3aa: CASPGGPSYNEQFF
abundance: -
v_gene: TRBV7-9
d_gene: -
j_gene: TRBJ2-1

CDR3nt: TGTGCCAGCTCACCAAGCACAGGGTTCGACGAGCAGTACTTC
CDR3aa: CASSPSTGFDEQYF
abundance: -
v_gene: TRBV18
d_gene: -
j_gene: TRBJ2-7

CDR3nt: TGCGCCAGCAGCTTGGACGGGAGGGGTACCGGGGAGCTGTTTTTT
CDR3aa: CASSLDGRGTGELFF
abundance: -
v_gene: TRBV5-1
d_gene: TRBD2
j_gene: TRBJ2-2

CDR3nt: TGTGCCACTTCCCCCGGGACAGGAACAATCTATGGCTACACCTTC
CDR3aa: CATSPGTGTIYGYTF
abundance: few
v_gene: TRBV10-3
d_gene: TRBD1
j_gene: TRBJ1-2

CDR3nt: TGTGCCAGCAGCCCGGGACTAGCGGGAGTGGGAGAGACCCAGTACTTC
CDR3aa: CASSPGLAGVGETQYF
abundance: -
v_gene: TRBV3-1/TRBV3-2
d_gene: TRBD2
j_gene: TRBJ2-5

CDR3nt: TGTGCCAGCAGCGTAGGGACTAGCGGGAGCTCCTACGAGCAGTACTTC
CDR3aa: CASSVGTSGSSYEQYF
abundance: -
v_gene: TRBV9
d_gene: TRBD2
j_gene: TRBJ2-7

CDR3nt: TGTGCCAGCAGCTTACAGGGACAGTGGAGTGGCTACACCTTC
CDR3aa: CASSLQGQWSGYTF
abundance: -
v_gene: TRBV7-9
d_gene: TRBD1
j_gene: TRBJ1-2

CDR3nt: TGTGCCAGCAGTCGTATCCGGGACAGAGGATGGGACTATGGCTACACCTTC
CDR3aa: CASSRIRDRGWDYGYTF
abundance: -
v_gene: TRBV6-6
d_gene: TRBD1
j_gene: TRBJ1-2

CDR3nt: TGTGCCAGCAGTTTTATAGATAGCAATCAGCCCCAGCATTTT
CDR3aa: CASSFIDSNQPQHF
abundance: many
v_gene: TRBV6-2/TRBV6-3
d_gene: -
j_gene: TRBJ1-5

CDR3nt: TGTGCCAGCAGCGTAGGAGTGGGGGGCTACAATGAGCAGTTCTTC
CDR3aa: CASSVGVGGYNEQFF
abundance: once
v_gene: TRBV9
d_gene: -
j_gene: TRBJ2-1

CDR3nt: TGTGCCAGCAGTCGACAGGGTAACTATGGCTACACCTTC
CDR3aa: CASSRQGNYGYTF
abundance: few
v_gene: TRBV12-3/TRBV12-4
d_gene: TRBD1
j_gene: TRBJ1-2

CDR3nt: TGTGCCTGTATTTCCGGACAGGAAGCTTTCTTT
CDR3aa: CACISGQEAFF
abundance: -
v_gene: TRBV30
d_gene: -
j_gene: TRBJ1-1

CDR3nt: TGTGCCAGCTCACCACTCACCGGACAGGGGAACAGTCACTATGGCTACACCTTC
CDR3aa: CASSPLTGQGNSHYGYTF
abundance: -
v_gene: TRBV18
d_gene: TRBD1
j_gene: TRBJ1-2

CDR3nt: TGCAGTGCTGAACACAGCTATGGCTACACCTTC
CDR3aa: CSAEHSYGYTF
abundance: -
v_gene: TRBV20-1
d_gene: -
j_gene: TRBJ1-2

CDR3nt: TGTGCCAGCAGCTTAGACAGGGGTGGAACTGAAGCTTTCTTT
CDR3aa: CASSLDRGGTEAFF
abundance: -
v_gene: TRBV7-3
d_gene: TRBD1
j_gene: TRBJ1-1

CDR3nt: TGCAGCGTTGTGAATGGACAGGCGTTGAACACTGAAGCTTTCTTT
CDR3aa: CSVVNGQALNTEAFF
abundance: -
v_gene: TRBV29-1
d_gene: TRBD1
j_gene: TRBJ1-1

CDR3nt: TGTGCCTGGAGTGCCGGCTATGGACTGCTTGAAAAACTGTTTTTT
CDR3aa: CAWSAGYGLLEKLFF
abundance: -
v_gene: TRBV30
d_gene: -
j_gene: TRBJ1-4